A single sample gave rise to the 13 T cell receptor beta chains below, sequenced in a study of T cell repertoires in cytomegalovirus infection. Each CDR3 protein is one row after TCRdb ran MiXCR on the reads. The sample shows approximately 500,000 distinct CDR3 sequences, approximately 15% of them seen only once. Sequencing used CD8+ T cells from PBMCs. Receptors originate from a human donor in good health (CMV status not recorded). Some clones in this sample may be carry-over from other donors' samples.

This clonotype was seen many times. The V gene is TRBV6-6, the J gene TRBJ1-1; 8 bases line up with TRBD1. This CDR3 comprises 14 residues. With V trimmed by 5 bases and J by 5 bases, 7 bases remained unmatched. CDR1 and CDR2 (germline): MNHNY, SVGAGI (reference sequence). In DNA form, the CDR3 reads TGTGCCAGCAGTAACCAGGGGGCTGATACTGAAGCTTTCTTT. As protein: CASSNQGADTEAFF.

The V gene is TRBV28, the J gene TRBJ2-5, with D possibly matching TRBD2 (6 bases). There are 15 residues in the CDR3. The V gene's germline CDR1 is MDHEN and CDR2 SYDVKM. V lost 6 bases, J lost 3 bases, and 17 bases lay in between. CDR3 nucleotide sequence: TGTGCCAGCAGCCCGAGCGGGTTGGAGGAAGAGACCCAGTACTTC. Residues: CASSPSGLEEETQYF.

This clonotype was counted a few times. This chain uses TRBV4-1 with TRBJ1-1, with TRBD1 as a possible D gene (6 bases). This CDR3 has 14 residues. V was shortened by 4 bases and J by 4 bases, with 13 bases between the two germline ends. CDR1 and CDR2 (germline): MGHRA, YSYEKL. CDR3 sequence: CASSPGGATTEAFF. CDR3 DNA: TGCGCCAGCAGCCCCGGGGGGGCAACCACTGAAGCTTTCTTT.

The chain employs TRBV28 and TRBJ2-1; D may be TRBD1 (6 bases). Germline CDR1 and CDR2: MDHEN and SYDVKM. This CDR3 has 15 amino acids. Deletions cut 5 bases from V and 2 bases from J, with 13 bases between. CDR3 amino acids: CASSLERQAYNEQFF. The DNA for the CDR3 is TGTGCCAGCAGTCTCGAACGACAGGCCTACAATGAGCAGTTCTTC.

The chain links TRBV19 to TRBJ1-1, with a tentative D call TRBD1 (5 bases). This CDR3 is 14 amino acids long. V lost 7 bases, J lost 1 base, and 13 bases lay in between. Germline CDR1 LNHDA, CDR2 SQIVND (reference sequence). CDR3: CASTLTQGNTEAFF. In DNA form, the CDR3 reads TGTGCCAGTACTCTCACTCAGGGGAACACTGAAGCTTTCTTT. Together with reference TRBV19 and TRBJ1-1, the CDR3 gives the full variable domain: DGGITQSPKYLFRKEGQNVTLSCEQNLNHDAMYWYRQDPGQGLRLIYYSQIVNDFQKGDIAEGYSVSREKKESFPLTVTSAQKNPTAFYLCASTLTQGNTEAFFGQGTRLTVV.

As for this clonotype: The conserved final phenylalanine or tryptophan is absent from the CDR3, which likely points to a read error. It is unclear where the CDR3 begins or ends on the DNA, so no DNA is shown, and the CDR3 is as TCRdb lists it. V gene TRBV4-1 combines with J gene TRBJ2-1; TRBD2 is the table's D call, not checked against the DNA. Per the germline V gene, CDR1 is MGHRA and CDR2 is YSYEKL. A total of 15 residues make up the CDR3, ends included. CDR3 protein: CASRTLAGGLNEQLL.

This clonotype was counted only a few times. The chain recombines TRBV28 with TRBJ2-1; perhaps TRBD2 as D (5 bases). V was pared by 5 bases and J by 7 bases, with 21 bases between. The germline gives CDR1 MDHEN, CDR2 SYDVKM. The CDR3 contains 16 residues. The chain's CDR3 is CASSRPRVSGSNEQFF. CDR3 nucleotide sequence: TGTGCCAGCAGTCGACCTCGGGTGAGTGGGAGTAATGAGCAGTTCTTC.

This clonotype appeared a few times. In nucleotides, the CDR3 is TGTGCCAGCAGGCGCGGGACCCTCTACAATGAGCAGTTCTTC. This translates into CASRRGTLYNEQFF. The V gene is TRBV6-5, the J gene TRBJ2-1, with TRBD2 as a possible D gene (6 bases). The CDR3 is 14 residues long. Germline V gene sequence: CDR1 MNHEY, CDR2 SVGAGI. V lost 6 bases and J lost 3, with 12 bases in between.

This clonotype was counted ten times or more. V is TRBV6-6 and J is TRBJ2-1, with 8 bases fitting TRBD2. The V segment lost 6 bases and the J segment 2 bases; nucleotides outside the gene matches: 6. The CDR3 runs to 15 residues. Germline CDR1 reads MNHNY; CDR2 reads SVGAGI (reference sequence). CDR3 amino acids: CASRPIAGTYNEQFF. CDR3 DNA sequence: TGTGCCAGCAGGCCAATAGCGGGAACCTACAATGAGCAGTTCTTC.

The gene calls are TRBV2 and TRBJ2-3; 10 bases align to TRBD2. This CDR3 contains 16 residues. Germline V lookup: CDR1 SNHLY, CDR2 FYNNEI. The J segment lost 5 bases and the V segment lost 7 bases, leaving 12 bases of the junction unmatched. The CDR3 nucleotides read TGTGCCAGCACCCAAGAGGGGGGACTAGCGATAGATACGCAGTATTTT. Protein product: CASTQEGGLAIDTQYF.

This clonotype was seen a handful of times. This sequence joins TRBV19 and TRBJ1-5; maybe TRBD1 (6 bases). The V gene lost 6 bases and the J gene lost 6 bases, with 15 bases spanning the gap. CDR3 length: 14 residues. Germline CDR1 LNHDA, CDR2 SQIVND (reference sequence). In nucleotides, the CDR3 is TGTGCCAGTAGGGTAGCAGGGGATCCTCAGCCCCAGCATTTT. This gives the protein CASRVAGDPQPQHF.

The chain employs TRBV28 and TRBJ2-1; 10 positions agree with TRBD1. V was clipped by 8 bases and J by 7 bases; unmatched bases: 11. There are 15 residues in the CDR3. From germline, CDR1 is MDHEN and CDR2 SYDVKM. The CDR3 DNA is TGTGCCAGCTCCCCGGGGGACAGGGGAGGTAATGAGCAGTTCTTC. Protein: CASSPGDRGGNEQFF.

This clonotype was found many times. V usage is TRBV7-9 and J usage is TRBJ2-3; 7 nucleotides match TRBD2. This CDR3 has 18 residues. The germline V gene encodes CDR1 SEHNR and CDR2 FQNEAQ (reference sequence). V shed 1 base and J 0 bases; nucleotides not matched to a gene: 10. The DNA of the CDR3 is TGTGCCAGCAGCTTAGAGATGCTAGCGGTCCCTAGCACAGATACGCAGTATTTT. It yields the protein CASSLEMLAVPSTDTQYF.